These 5 T cell receptor beta chains originate from one sample sequenced in a study of neurological immune-mediated disorders. TCRdb re-called the 5' RACE reads with MiXCR, one entry per CDR3 protein. The sample shows some 46,000 distinct CDR3 sequences, around a tenth of them seen only once. The sample was PBMCs. All receptors come from a man in his 70s with HTLV-1-associated myelopathy (HAM/TSP).

The CDR3 DNA follows: TGTGCCAGCAGTGCCGGACAGGGGGGCATGAACACTGAAGCTTTCTTT. Amino acids: CASSAGQGGMNTEAFF. V is TRBV6-6 and J is TRBJ1-1, with 10 positions matching TRBD1. The CDR3 runs to 16 residues. The germline gives CDR1 MNHNY, CDR2 SVGAGI (reference sequence). J lost 0 bases, V lost 5 bases, and 6 bases had no gene match.

This clonotype was seen repeatedly, ten times or more. The V gene is TRBV7-8, the J gene TRBJ2-1, with 13 bases lining up with TRBD2. This CDR3 contains 15 residues. The germline CDR1 and CDR2 sequences are SGHVS and FQNEAQ. V trimming: 5 bases; J trimming: 10 bases; junction bases outside the gene matches: 8. DNA for the CDR3: TGTGCCAGCAGCACCGGACTAGCGGGAGCCAGGGAGCAGTTCTTC. This encodes CASSTGLAGAREQFF.

This clonotype was counted many times. The CDR3 is CASTTVRDYPKDTQYF. CDR3 DNA sequence: TGTGCCAGCACCACAGTCCGGGACTACCCGAAAGATACGCAGTATTTT. This sequence joins TRBV6-2 or TRBV6-3 and TRBJ2-3, with TRBD2 identical over 7 bases. The V and J ends lost 7 bases and 5 bases, in that order; junction bases with no gene match: 15. The CDR3 is made up of 16 amino acids. CDR1 and CDR2 (germline): MNHEY, SVGEGT.

This clonotype was seen at least ten times. The chain links TRBV6-2 or TRBV6-3 to TRBJ2-1; D not certain. The CDR3 runs 14 residues. V was pared by 7 bases and J by 8 bases, with 18 bases between. The germline CDR1 and CDR2 sequences are MNHEY and SVGEGT. The CDR3 DNA sequence: TGTGCCAGCACCTACCCAGGACCGTCGGATGAGCAGTTCTTC. This encodes CASTYPGPSDEQFF.

The chain employs TRBV20-1 and TRBJ1-4; the match to TRBD1 covers 7 bases. CDR3 length: 12 residues. The germline V gene encodes CDR1 DFQATT and CDR2 SNEGSKA (reference sequence). The J segment lost 14 bases and the V segment lost 5 bases, leaving 11 bases of the junction unmatched. In DNA, the CDR3 is TGCAGTGCTCCAGAACAGGGGATAAGGCTGTTTTTT. Protein product: CSAPEQGIRLFF.